A single sample gave rise to the 23 T cell receptor beta chains below, sequenced in a study of naive and memory T cell subsets. Whole-blood samples were more than 2 ml of peripheral blood from healthy adult volunteers. Blood and skin TCR RNA was reverse transcribed with alpha and beta constant primers. MiXCR was run by TCRdb on the 5' RACE reads, yielding one entry per CDR3 protein. The sample lists tens of thousands of distinct CDR3 sequences, under 25% occurring once. The receptors originated from a female donor in good health.

This clonotype is medium-sized by share. The V gene is TRBV5-1, the J gene TRBJ1-1; 7 positions match TRBD1. Germline V lookup: CDR1 SGHRS, CDR2 YFSETQ. The J segment lost 6 bases and the V segment lost 0 bases, leaving 8 bases of the junction unmatched. The CDR3 sequence is 15 residues long. The CDR3 reads CASSLGTTGDAEAFF. CDR3 in DNA: TGCGCCAGCAGCTTGGGCACAACAGGGGACGCTGAAGCTTTCTTT.

CDR3 protein: CASSYEAYNQPQHF. The CDR3 nucleotides read TGTGCCAGCAGTTACGAAGCCTACAATCAGCCCCAGCATTTT. The chain recombines TRBV6-5 with TRBJ1-5; no reliable D call. Trimming cost V 2 bases and J 3 bases, with 8 bases left between them. Germline CDR1 reads MNHEY; CDR2 reads SVGAGI. This CDR3 spans 14 amino acids.

This clonotype was seen ten or more times. The chain joins TRBV6-4 to TRBJ2-1; a possible D gene is TRBD2 (5 bases). CDR1 and CDR2 (germline): MRHNA, SNTAGT. This CDR3 is 16 amino acids long. V was trimmed by 3 bases and J by 2 bases, leaving 14 bases between them. The CDR3 sequence: CASSERPNGAYNEQFF. CDR3 sequence (DNA): TGTGCCAGCAGTGAAAGACCCAACGGGGCCTACAATGAGCAGTTCTTC.

This clonotype showed up just a few times. The rearrangement uses TRBV9 and TRBJ2-1; 13 nucleotides agree with TRBD2. Trimming cost V 4 bases and J 5 bases; bases outside gene matches: 6. CDR3 length: 16 residues. Germline V gene data show CDR1 as SGDLS and CDR2 as YYNGEE. For the CDR3, the DNA is TGTGCCAGCAGCCCGAGACTAGCGGGGGGAGACAATGAGCAGTTCTTC. Translating gives CASSPRLAGGDNEQFF. Together with reference TRBV9 and TRBJ2-1, the CDR3 gives the full variable domain: DSGVTQTPKHLITATGQRVTLRCSPRSGDLSVYWYQQSLDQGLQFLIQYYNGEERAKGNILERFSAQQFPDLHSELNLSSLELGDSALYFCASSPRLAGGDNEQFFGPGTRLTVL.

This clonotype has just a few counts. The chain couples TRBV20-1 to TRBJ2-5; D might be TRBD1 (5 bases). Trimming left V 0 bases short and J 5 bases short, with 16 bases between. The CDR3 consists of 15 residues. Germline CDR1 reads DFQATT; CDR2 reads SNEGSKA (reference sequence). CDR3 in DNA: TGCAGTGCTAGAGATTATTCAGGGCTTACCGAGACCCAGTACTTC. It is translated as CSARDYSGLTETQYF.

This clonotype was recorded at least ten times. V is TRBV5-6 and J is TRBJ2-2; 9 bases line up with TRBD2. Germline V lookup: CDR1 SGHDT, CDR2 YYEEEE. CDR3 length: 15 residues. V lost 4 bases, J lost 6 bases, and 7 bases stayed unmatched. The CDR3 sequence: CASSPSGKVAGELFF. The CDR3 nucleotides are TGTGCCAGCAGCCCTAGCGGGAAAGTAGCCGGGGAGCTGTTTTTT.

The V gene is TRBV9, the J gene TRBJ2-7; TRBD1 or TRBD2 may be the D gene (5 bases each). Trimming shortened V by 0 bases and J by 2 bases, and 12 bases separated the two germline ends. The CDR3 covers 15 residues. Germline assignment: CDR1 SGDLS and CDR2 YYNGEE. CDR3 in DNA: TGTGCCAGCAGCGTAGGGGACGGATCGGCCTACGAGCAGTACTTC. Amino acids: CASSVGDGSAYEQYF.

This clonotype turned up a few times. An end of the junction differs from the germline gene, which may be a read error. V and J are TRBV20-1 and TRBJ2-3, with D tentatively TRBD1 (6 bases). The germline CDR1 and CDR2 sequences are DFQATT and SNEGSKA (reference sequence). The CDR3 runs 16 residues. CDR3 bases: TGCAGTGCAAGAGGGCTGGGACAAATTTCCACAGATACGCAGTATTTT. This sequence encodes CSARGLGQISTDTQYF.

V and J are TRBV29-1 and TRBJ2-5; tentative D call: TRBD1 (6 bases). The CDR3 sequence is 12 residues long. The germline gives CDR1 SQVTM, CDR2 ANQGSEA. V was trimmed by 7 bases and J by 2 bases, leaving 11 bases between them. CDR3 region: CSGRGGQETQYF. The DNA of the CDR3 is TGCAGCGGCAGGGGTGGACAAGAGACCCAGTACTTC.

The chain is built from TRBV6-6 and TRBJ1-1; maybe TRBD1 (6 bases). Trimming removed 2 bases from V and 3 bases from J, with 10 bases in between. CDR1 is MNHNY and CDR2 is SVGAGI in the germline V gene (reference sequence). This CDR3 has 14 amino acids. DNA for the CDR3: TGTGCCAGCAGTTACAGACAGGACTACACTGAAGCTTTCTTT. Translation: CASSYRQDYTEAFF.

The sample holds many counts of this clonotype. The chain carries TRBV2 and TRBJ1-5; perhaps TRBD1 as D (6 bases). CDR1 is SNHLY and CDR2 is FYNNEI in the germline V gene. The CDR3 has 14 amino acids. V gave up 1 base and J gave up 6 bases, with 10 bases separating them. CDR3 bases: TGTGCCAGCAGTGAAGAGGGGGTGGGTCAGCCCCAGCATTTT. It specifies CASSEEGVGQPQHF.

The chain joins TRBV29-1 to TRBJ1-1; D ambiguous. The CDR3 is made up of 13 amino acids. With 1 base removed from V and 1 base from J, the gap between germline ends came to 7 bases. Germline V gives CDR1 SQVTM, CDR2 ANQGSEA. CDR3 coding DNA: TGCAGCGTTGAAGGCCTGGCGAACACTGAAGCTTTCTTT. This translates into CSVEGLANTEAFF.

This clonotype was seen only once. The chain uses TRBV4-3 and TRBJ2-7; TRBD1 is a possible D gene (6 bases). The germline V gene has CDR1 LGHNA and CDR2 YSLEER. With 0 bases removed from V and 3 bases from J, the gap between germline ends came to 9 bases. The CDR3 has 14 amino acids. CDR3 protein: CASSQDLGGYEQYF. CDR3 coding DNA: TGCGCCAGCAGCCAAGATCTAGGGGGCTACGAGCAGTACTTC.

The chain employs TRBV4-1 and TRBJ2-7; the D gene is possibly TRBD1 (5 bases). The germline V gene encodes CDR1 MGHRA and CDR2 YSYEKL. The CDR3 contains 13 residues. Trimming took 2 bases from V and 3 from J, leaving 8 bases between them. CDR3 region: CASSQRTLYEQYF. The CDR3 DNA sequence: TGCGCCAGCAGCCAAAGGACACTCTACGAGCAGTACTTC.

There are a few counts of this clonotype. V and J are TRBV20-1 and TRBJ2-5, with 10 bases aligning to TRBD2. Germline V lookup: CDR1 DFQATT, CDR2 SNEGSKA (reference sequence). The V and J ends lost 3 bases and 2 bases, in that order; junction bases with no gene match: 12. The CDR3 covers 17 residues. The CDR3 DNA follows: TGCAGTGCTAGGGGGGGTGTTAGCGGGGGGTCTCAAGAGACCCAGTACTTC. Translation gives CSARGGVSGGSQETQYF.

This clonotype counts as medium-sized. The chain links TRBV6-5 to TRBJ2-7; the D gene is possibly TRBD2 (7 bases). Germline V CDR1 and CDR2: MNHEY, SVGAGI. V lost 8 bases to trimming and J lost 7 bases, with 12 bases between them. The CDR3 consists of 11 residues. CDR3 DNA: TGTGCCAGCTCGGGGGGCGTGGAGCAGTACTTC. It yields the protein CASSGGVEQYF.

This clonotype was seen repeatedly, ten times or more. The chain combines TRBV6-5 with TRBJ2-4, with D tentatively TRBD2 (6 bases). The V gene's germline CDR1 is MNHEY and CDR2 SVGAGI. The CDR3 sequence is 13 residues long. Trimming shortened V by 0 bases and J by 7 bases, and 7 bases separated the two germline ends. The DNA for the CDR3 is TGTGCCAGCAGTTACTCTCGGGGGAACATTCAGTACTTC. Its translation is CASSYSRGNIQYF.

This clonotype turned up a few times. The rearrangement joins TRBV29-1 to TRBJ2-7; D unclear. CDR1 SQVTM and CDR2 ANQGSEA come from the germline V gene. This CDR3 is 13 amino acids long. V was clipped by 6 bases and J by 1 base, with 13 bases between them. The CDR3 sequence is CSVKNSYSYEQYF. DNA of the CDR3: TGCAGCGTCAAAAACAGTTATTCCTACGAGCAGTACTTC.

This clonotype was found a few times. The chain links TRBV10-3 to TRBJ2-5; D is possibly TRBD1 (5 bases). CDR3 size: 14 residues. The V end was cut by 2 bases, the J end by 2 bases, with 9 bases between. Germline V gives CDR1 ENHRY, CDR2 SYGVKD. In DNA, the CDR3 is TGTGCCATCAGTGAGGGACACTCTCAAGAGACCCAGTACTTC. Amino acids: CAISEGHSQETQYF.

The chain combines TRBV29-1 with TRBJ2-3; D is possibly TRBD1 (5 bases). V was shortened by 6 bases and J by 3 bases, with 16 bases between the two germline ends. CDR1 SQVTM and CDR2 ANQGSEA come from the germline V gene. CDR3 size: 14 residues. CDR3 loop: CSVRQSLVTDTQYF. Here the CDR3 DNA reads TGCAGCGTGCGACAGTCATTGGTGACAGATACGCAGTATTTT.

Many counts were recorded for this clonotype. The V and J genes are TRBV29-1 and TRBJ2-1; 11 bases line up with TRBD2. CDR3 length equals 13 residues. The J segment lost 7 bases and the V segment lost 3 bases, leaving 2 bases of the junction unmatched. Germline V CDR1 and CDR2: SQVTM, ANQGSEA. CDR3 sequence: CSVERTSGNEQFF. CDR3 nucleotide sequence: TGCAGCGTTGAGAGGACTAGCGGGAATGAGCAGTTCTTC.

The CDR3 sequence is CSATLGLRPETQYF. CDR3 nucleotides: TGCAGTGCTACCCTCGGACTCCGGCCAGAGACCCAGTACTTC. The gene calls are TRBV20-1 and TRBJ2-5, with TRBD2 as a possible D gene (5 bases). With 4 bases removed from V and 4 bases from J, the gap between germline ends came to 16 bases. Per the germline V gene, CDR1 is DFQATT and CDR2 is SNEGSKA (reference sequence). The CDR3 covers 14 residues.

By sample fraction, this clonotype is medium-sized. V is TRBV27 and J is TRBJ1-2, with D uncertain. The CDR3 loop spans 15 amino acids. Trimming took off 0 bases at V and 0 bases at J, with 8 bases between the two ends. The germline CDR1 and CDR2 sequences are MNHEY and SMNVEV (reference sequence). CDR3 DNA sequence: TGTGCCAGCAGTTTATCGGCGGCAGCTAACTATGGCTACACCTTC. It specifies CASSLSAAANYGYTF.